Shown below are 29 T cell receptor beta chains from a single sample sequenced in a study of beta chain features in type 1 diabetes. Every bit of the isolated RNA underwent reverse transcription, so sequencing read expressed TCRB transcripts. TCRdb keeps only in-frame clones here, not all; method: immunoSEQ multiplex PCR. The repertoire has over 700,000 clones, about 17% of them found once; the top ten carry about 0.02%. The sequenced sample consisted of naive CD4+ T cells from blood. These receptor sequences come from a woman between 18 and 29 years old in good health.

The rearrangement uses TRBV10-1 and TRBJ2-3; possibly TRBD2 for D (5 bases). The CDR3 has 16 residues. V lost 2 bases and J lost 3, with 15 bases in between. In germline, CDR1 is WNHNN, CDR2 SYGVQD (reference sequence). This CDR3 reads CASSEARVARTDTQYF. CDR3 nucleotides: TGCGCCAGCAGTGAGGCGAGGGTAGCTCGGACAGATACGCAGTATTTT.

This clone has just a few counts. This CDR3 reads CASSLGWGAMNTEAFF. In nucleotides, the CDR3 is TGTGCCAGCAGCTTGGGATGGGGGGCGATGAACACTGAAGCTTTCTTT. This chain links TRBV5-8 with TRBJ1-1, with D tentatively TRBD1 (6 bases). Trimming cost V 0 bases and J 0 bases, with 12 bases left between them. CDR1 and CDR2 from the germline V gene are SGHTS and YDEGEE. The CDR3 sequence is 16 residues long.

CDR3: CSTRGSYEQYF. Written as DNA, the CDR3 is TGCAGTACTCGAGGCTCCTACGAGCAGTACTTC. J is TRBJ2-7 and V is TRBV20-1; D call uncertain. This CDR3 region has 11 residues. CDR1 is DFQATT, CDR2 SNEGSKA, per germline (reference sequence). With 8 bases removed from V and 0 bases from J, the gap between germline ends came to 8 bases.

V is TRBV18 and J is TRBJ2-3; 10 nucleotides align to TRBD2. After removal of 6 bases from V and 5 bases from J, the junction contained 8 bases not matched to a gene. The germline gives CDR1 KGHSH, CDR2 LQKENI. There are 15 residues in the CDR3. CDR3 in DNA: TGTGCCAGCTCGTCAGCGGGAGGGCCTGGAGATACGCAGTATTTT. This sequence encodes CASSSAGGPGDTQYF.

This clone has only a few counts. The CDR3 DNA reads as TGTGCCAGCAGCTTATCGACACTGCCGGGAGATACGCAGTATTTT. Its translation is CASSLSTLPGDTQYF. V usage is TRBV7-9 and J usage is TRBJ2-3, with D hard to call. Germline V gene data show CDR1 as SEHNR and CDR2 as FQNEAQ (reference sequence). The CDR3 is 15 residues long. Trimming removed 2 bases at V and 5 bases at J, with 14 bases between. Filled out from reference TRBV7-9 and TRBJ2-3, the complete variable domain reads DTGVSQNPRHKITKRGQNVTFRCDPISEHNRLYWYRQTLGQGPEFLTYFQNEAQLEKSRLLSDRFSAERPKGSFSTLEIQRTEQGDSAMYLCASSLSTLPGDTQYFGPGTRLTVL.

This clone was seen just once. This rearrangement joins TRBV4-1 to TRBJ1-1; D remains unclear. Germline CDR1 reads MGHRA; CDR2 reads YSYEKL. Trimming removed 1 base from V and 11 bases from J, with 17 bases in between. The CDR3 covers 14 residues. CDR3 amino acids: CASSQVRSSSVAFF. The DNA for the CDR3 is TGCGCCAGCAGCCAAGTCAGGAGTTCGTCTGTTGCTTTCTTT.

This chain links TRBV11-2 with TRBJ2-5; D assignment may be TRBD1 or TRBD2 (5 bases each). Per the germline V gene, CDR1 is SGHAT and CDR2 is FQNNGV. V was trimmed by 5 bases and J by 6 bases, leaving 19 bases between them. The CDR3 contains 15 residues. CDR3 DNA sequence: TGTGCCAGCAGCCCCGGGACCCGCACGTTCCAGACCCAGTACTTC. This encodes CASSPGTRTFQTQYF.

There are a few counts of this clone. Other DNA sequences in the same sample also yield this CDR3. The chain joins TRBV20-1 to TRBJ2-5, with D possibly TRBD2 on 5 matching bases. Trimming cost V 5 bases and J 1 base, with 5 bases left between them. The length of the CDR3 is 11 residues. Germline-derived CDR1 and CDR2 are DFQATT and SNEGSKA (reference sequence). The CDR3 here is CSAAGQETQYF. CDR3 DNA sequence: TGCAGTGCTGCGGGCCAAGAGACCCAGTACTTC.

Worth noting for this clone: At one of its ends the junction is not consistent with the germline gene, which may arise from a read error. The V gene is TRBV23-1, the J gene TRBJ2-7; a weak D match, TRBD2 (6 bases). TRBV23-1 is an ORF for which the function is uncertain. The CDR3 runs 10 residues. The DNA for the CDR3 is TGCGCCAGCAGAAAAGGCGGGGCCTCTTTC. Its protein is CASRKGGASF.

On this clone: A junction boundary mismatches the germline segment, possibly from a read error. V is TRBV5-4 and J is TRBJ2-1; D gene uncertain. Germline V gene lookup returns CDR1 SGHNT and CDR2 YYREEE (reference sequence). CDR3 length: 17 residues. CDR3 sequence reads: CASSHQTVEVTYNEQFF. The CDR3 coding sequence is TGCGCCAGCAGCCACCAGACGGTAGAGGTCACCTACAATGAGCAGTTCTTC.

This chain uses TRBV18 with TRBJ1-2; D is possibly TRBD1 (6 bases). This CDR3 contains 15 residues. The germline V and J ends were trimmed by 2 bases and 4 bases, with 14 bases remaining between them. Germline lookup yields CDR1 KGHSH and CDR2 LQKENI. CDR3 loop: CASSPDLQGSYGYTF. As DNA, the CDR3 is TGTGCCAGCTCACCAGATTTGCAGGGGTCCTATGGCTACACCTTC.

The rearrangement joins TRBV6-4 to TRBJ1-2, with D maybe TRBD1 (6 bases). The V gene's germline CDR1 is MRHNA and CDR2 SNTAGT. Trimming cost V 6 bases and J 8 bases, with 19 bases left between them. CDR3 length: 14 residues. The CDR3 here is CASSTEGGSGGYTF. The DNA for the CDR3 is TGTGCCAGCAGCACTGAGGGGGGGAGCGGAGGCTACACCTTC.

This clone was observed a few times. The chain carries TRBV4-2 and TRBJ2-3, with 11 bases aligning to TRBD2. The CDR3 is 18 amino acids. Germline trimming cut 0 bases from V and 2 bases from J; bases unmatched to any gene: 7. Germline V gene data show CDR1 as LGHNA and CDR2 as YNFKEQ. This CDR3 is CASSQEGPTSGATDTQYF. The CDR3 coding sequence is TGTGCCAGCAGCCAAGAAGGACCGACTAGCGGGGCCACAGATACGCAGTATTTT.

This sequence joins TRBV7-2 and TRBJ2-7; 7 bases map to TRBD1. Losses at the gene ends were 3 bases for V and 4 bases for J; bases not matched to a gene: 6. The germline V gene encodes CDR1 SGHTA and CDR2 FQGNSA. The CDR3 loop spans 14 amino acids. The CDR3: CASSFRGLTYEQYF. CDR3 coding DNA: TGTGCCAGCAGCTTTAGGGGGCTAACGTACGAGCAGTACTTC.

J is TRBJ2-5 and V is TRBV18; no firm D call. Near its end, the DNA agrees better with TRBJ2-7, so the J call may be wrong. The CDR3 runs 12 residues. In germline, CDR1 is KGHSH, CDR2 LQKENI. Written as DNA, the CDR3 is TGTGCCAGCTCATCCAGCTCCTACGAGCAGTACTTC. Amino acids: CASSSSSYEQYF.

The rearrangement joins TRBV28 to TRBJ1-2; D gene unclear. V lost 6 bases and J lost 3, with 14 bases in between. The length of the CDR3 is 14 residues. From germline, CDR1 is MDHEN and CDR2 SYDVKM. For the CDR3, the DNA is TGTGCCAGCAGGCCCCAGGCTACTTACTATGGCTACACCTTC. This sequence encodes CASRPQATYYGYTF.

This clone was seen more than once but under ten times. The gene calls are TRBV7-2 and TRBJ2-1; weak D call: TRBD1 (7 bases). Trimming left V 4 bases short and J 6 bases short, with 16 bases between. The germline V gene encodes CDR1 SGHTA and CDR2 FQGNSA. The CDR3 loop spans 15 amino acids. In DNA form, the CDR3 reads TGTGCCAGCAGCTCGGCCCGACAGGGAGGCAATGAGCAGTTCTTC. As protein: CASSSARQGGNEQFF.

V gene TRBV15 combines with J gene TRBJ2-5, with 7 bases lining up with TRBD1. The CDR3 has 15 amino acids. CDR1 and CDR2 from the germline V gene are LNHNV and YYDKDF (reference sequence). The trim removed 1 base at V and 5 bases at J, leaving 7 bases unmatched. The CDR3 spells CATSRALKQGETQYF. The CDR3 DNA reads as TGTGCCACCAGCAGAGCCTTAAAACAGGGGGAGACCCAGTACTTC.

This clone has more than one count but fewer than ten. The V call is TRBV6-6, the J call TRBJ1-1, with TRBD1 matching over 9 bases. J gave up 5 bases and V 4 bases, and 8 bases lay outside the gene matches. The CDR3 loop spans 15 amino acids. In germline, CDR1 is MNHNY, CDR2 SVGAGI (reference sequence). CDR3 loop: CASSSGQGLGTEAFF. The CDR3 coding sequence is TGTGCCAGCAGTTCGGGACAGGGATTGGGTACTGAAGCTTTCTTT.

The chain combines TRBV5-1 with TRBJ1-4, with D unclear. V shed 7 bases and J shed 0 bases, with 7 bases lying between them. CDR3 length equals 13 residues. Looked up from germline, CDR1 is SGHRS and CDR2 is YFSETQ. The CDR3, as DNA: TGCGCCAGCTCGGAGGCAACTAATGAAAAACTGTTTTTT. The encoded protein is CASSEATNEKLFF. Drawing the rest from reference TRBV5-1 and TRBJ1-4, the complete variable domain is KAGVTQTPRYLIKTRGQQVTLSCSPISGHRSVSWYQQTPGQGLQFLFEYFSETQRNKGNFPGRFSGRQFSNSRSEMNVSTLELGDSALYLCASSEATNEKLFFGSGTQLSVL.

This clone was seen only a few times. CDR3: CASTGQGTNTGELFF. CDR3 nucleotides: TGTGCCAGTACCGGACAGGGGACGAACACCGGGGAGCTGTTTTTT. The rearrangement uses TRBV19 and TRBJ2-2; 9 bases match TRBD1. The trim removed 7 bases at V and 0 bases at J, leaving 3 bases unmatched. Germline CDR1 reads LNHDA; CDR2 reads SQIVND (reference sequence). The CDR3 length is 15 residues.

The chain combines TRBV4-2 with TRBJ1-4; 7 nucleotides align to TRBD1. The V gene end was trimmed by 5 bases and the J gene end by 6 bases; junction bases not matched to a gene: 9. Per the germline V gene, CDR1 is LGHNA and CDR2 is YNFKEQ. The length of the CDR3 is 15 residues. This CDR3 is CASSSGQTGHEKLFF. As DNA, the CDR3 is TGTGCCAGCAGCTCGGGACAGACGGGACATGAAAAACTGTTTTTT.

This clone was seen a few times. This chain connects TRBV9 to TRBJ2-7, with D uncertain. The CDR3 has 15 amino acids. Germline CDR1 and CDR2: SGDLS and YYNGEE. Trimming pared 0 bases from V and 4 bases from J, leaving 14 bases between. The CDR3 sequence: CASSVGLGSPYEQYF. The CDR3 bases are TGTGCCAGCAGCGTAGGGCTAGGGTCCCCGTACGAGCAGTACTTC.

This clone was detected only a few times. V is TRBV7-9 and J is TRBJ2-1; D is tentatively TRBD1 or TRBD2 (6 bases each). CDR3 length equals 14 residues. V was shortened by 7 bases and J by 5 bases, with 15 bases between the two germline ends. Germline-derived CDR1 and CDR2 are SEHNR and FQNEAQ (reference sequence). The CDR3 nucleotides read TGTGCCAGCATCGGAGGGGGACCCCACAATGAGCAGTTCTTC. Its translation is CASIGGGPHNEQFF.

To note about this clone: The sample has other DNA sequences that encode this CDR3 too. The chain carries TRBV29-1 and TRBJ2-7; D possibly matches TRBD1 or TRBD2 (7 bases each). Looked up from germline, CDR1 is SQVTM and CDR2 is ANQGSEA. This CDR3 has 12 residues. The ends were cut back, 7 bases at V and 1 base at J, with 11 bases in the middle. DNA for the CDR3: TGCAGCGCCAGGGGGGGTTCCTACGAGCAGTACTTC. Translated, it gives CSARGGSYEQYF.

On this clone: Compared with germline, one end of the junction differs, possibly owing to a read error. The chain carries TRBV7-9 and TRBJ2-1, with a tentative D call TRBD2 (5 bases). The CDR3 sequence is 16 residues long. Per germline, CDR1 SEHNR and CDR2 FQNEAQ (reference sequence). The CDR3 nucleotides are TGCGCCAGCAGCCAAGTTTTCCTAGCAGCCTACAATGAGCAGTTCTTC. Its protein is CASSQVFLAAYNEQFF.

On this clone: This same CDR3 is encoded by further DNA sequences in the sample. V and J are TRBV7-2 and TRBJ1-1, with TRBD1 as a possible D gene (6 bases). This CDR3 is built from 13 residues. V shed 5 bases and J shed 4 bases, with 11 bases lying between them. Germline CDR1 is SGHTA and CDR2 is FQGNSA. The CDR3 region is CASSPQGGTEAFF. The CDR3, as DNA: TGTGCCAGCAGCCCACAGGGTGGCACTGAAGCTTTCTTT. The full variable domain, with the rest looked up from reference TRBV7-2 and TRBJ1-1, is GAGVSQSPSNKVTEKGKDVELRCDPISGHTALYWYRQSLGQGLEFLIYFQGNSAPDKSGLPSDRFSAERTGGSVSTLTIQRTQQEDSAVYLCASSPQGGTEAFFGQGTRLTVV.

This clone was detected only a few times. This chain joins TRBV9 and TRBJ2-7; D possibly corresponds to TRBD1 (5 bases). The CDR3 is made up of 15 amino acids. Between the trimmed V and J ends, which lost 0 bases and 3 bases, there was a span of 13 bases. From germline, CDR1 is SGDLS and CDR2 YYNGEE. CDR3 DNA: TGTGCCAGCAGCGTAGGGGGCACAAATAACTACGAGCAGTACTTC. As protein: CASSVGGTNNYEQYF. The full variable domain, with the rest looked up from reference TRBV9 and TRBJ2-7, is DSGVTQTPKHLITATGQRVTLRCSPRSGDLSVYWYQQSLDQGLQFLIQYYNGEERAKGNILERFSAQQFPDLHSELNLSSLELGDSALYFCASSVGGTNNYEQYFGPGTRLTVT.

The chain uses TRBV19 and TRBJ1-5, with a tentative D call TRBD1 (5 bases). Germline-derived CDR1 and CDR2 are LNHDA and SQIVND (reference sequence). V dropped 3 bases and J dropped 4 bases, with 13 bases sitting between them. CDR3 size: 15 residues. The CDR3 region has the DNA TGTGCCAGTAGTATTGACAGCGGGGAAAATCAGCCCCAGCATTTT. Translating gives CASSIDSGENQPQHF.